This T cell receptor beta chain was retrieved from a study of cytomegalovirus exposure and HLA in healthy donors. PCR employed 60 Vbeta and 13 Jbeta primers. Clones were read by immunoSEQ multiplex PCR, and TCRdb kept only the in-frame ones, dropping some. The sample lists some 160,000 clones; roughly 80% were seen once. The CDR3 has 14 residues. The V gene's germline CDR1 is LNHDA and CDR2 SQIVND (reference sequence). Trimming took 3 bases from V and 4 from J, leaving 12 bases between them. Material for sequencing was PBMCs. This sequence originates from a male donor in good health and CMV-seronegative. The rearrangement uses TRBV19 and TRBJ1-1; D is possibly TRBD1 (5 bases). CDR3 loop: CASSIGAFGTEAFF. The CDR3 DNA sequence: TGTGCCAGTAGTATTGGGGCGTTTGGCACTGAAGCTTTCTTT.